This T cell receptor beta chain was retrieved from a study of identical twins. TCRdb used MiXCR to reprocess the 5' RACE reads, holding one entry per CDR3 protein. The sample carries about 150,000 distinct CDR3 sequences, under 4.5% recorded once. General observations from the study: Insertions were fewer in abundant cord blood beta clonotypes, whereas memory repertoires showed none of this pattern. It was possible that invariant MAIT and iNKT cells partly confounded the zero-insertion analyses.

At least ten counts were recorded for this clonotype. As yet, its antigen is unknown. This TCR was sampled from a man younger than 30 in good health. Sequenced material: memory T cells sorted from blood.

The chain's CDR3 is CSATPTSGRASEQYF. CDR3 nucleotide sequence: TGCAGTGCTACCCCGACTAGCGGGAGGGCCAGCGAGCAGTACTTC. The chain employs TRBV20-1 and TRBJ2-7; 14 bases align to TRBD2. This CDR3 region has 15 residues. Germline V gene sequence: CDR1 DFQATT, CDR2 SNEGSKA (reference sequence). Trimming at V came to 4 bases and at J to 6 bases, leaving 8 bases not matched to a gene.